The 31 T cell receptor beta chains below all came from one sample that was sequenced in a study of technical replicates of blood from several donors (dated by TCRdb to the late 2010s). Library generation was performed with the immunoSEQ multiplex PCR assay. Not all clones reach the TCRdb copy of this immuneACCESS table, which keeps in-frame sequences only. Checked studies attribute under half of the gap to unresolved V genes and leave the rest unexplained. Within this sample are 87,000 or so clones, with just over 90% of them counted one time only. The top ten clonotypes cover about 0.27% of the sample. The sequencing sample was made of T cells isolated from PBMCs. The receptors here all came from a human donor in good health.

The V call is TRBV19, the J call TRBJ2-1; D remains unclear. V was trimmed by 3 bases and J by 4 bases, leaving 13 bases between them. The CDR3 is made up of 15 amino acids. Germline assignment: CDR1 LNHDA and CDR2 SQIVND (reference sequence). CDR3 coding DNA: TGTGCCAGTAGTATCGGCGGAGAACCATACAATGAGCAGTTCTTC. This translates into CASSIGGEPYNEQFF.

The chain employs TRBV7-9 and TRBJ2-7, with D tentatively TRBD1 (6 bases). This CDR3 comprises 14 residues. In germline, CDR1 is SEHNR, CDR2 FQNEAQ (reference sequence). Trimming shortened V by 2 bases and J by 3 bases, and 11 bases separated the two germline ends. This CDR3 is CASSLLEQGYEQYF. The CDR3 DNA follows: TGTGCCAGCAGCTTACTGGAACAGGGCTACGAGCAGTACTTC.

Here the CDR3 reads CASTSNREGYTF. The CDR3 region has the DNA TGTGCCAGCACTTCTAACAGGGAAGGCTACACCTTC. The genes are TRBV7-9 and TRBJ1-2; TRBD1 is a possible D gene (6 bases). Germline V CDR1 and CDR2: SEHNR, FQNEAQ (reference sequence). Trimming pared 7 bases from V and 8 bases from J, leaving 14 bases between. The CDR3 is 12 residues long.

This chain uses TRBV5-8 with TRBJ2-2; D unresolved. The CDR3 spans 15 residues. Germline-derived CDR1 and CDR2 are SGHTS and YDEGEE. V lost 0 bases and J 4 bases, leaving 10 bases between the germline ends. The CDR3 loop reads CASSLGRFITGELFF. The CDR3, as DNA: TGTGCCAGCAGCTTGGGGCGGTTCATCACCGGGGAGCTGTTTTTT.

V and J are TRBV28 and TRBJ2-7, with D perhaps TRBD2 (5 bases). The CDR3 covers 18 residues. V lost 3 bases to trimming and J lost 6 bases, with 27 bases between them. In germline, CDR1 is MDHEN, CDR2 SYDVKM. CDR3 amino acids: CASSFPPRGYDLFSEQYF. CDR3 coding DNA: TGTGCCAGCAGTTTTCCTCCACGAGGGTACGATTTGTTCTCCGAGCAGTACTTC.

The J gene is TRBJ2-4, the V gene TRBV28; 8 bases line up with TRBD2. This CDR3 is built from 13 residues. Trimming at V came to 7 bases and at J to 5 bases, leaving 4 bases not matched to a gene. Germline V gene data show CDR1 as MDHEN and CDR2 as SYDVKM. In DNA form, the CDR3 reads TGTGCCAGCATGCGGGGGGCCCAAAACATTCAGTACTTC. This translates into CASMRGAQNIQYF.

The CDR3: CSARDFGTQYF. The CDR3 DNA sequence: TGCAGTGCCAGGGACTTTGGTACGCAGTATTTT. The chain uses TRBV20-1 and TRBJ2-3; tentatively, D is TRBD2 (6 bases). This CDR3 has 11 amino acids. Trimming left V 6 bases short and J 8 bases short, with 12 bases between. The germline gives CDR1 DFQATT, CDR2 SNEGSKA (reference sequence).

V usage is TRBV5-1 and J usage is TRBJ1-2; D unresolved. Per the germline V gene, CDR1 is SGHRS and CDR2 is YFSETQ. The CDR3 has 14 residues. V was trimmed by 0 bases and J by 8 bases, leaving 14 bases between them. CDR3 nucleotide sequence: TGCGCCAGCAGCTTGGATACGGGAACGAGAGGCTACACCTTC. Amino acids: CASSLDTGTRGYTF.

V is TRBV5-1 and J is TRBJ2-5; TRBD1 agrees at 7 bases. J was trimmed by 5 bases and V by 6 bases; bases with no gene match: 10. CDR1 SGHRS and CDR2 YFSETQ come from the germline V gene. This CDR3 is built from 14 residues. The CDR3 DNA follows: TGCGCCAGCAAAGGTGAGGGGGCCCGGGAGACCCAGTACTTC. Its protein is CASKGEGARETQYF.

The chain recombines TRBV29-1 with TRBJ1-1; 9 nucleotides line up with TRBD1. Trimming at V came to 4 bases and at J to 7 bases, leaving 10 bases not matched to a gene. In germline, CDR1 is SQVTM, CDR2 ANQGSEA. This CDR3 has 14 amino acids. The CDR3 loop reads CSVGTGGVKGEAFF. Here the CDR3 DNA reads TGCAGCGTTGGAACAGGGGGCGTAAAAGGTGAAGCTTTCTTT.

The V gene is TRBV7-2, the J gene TRBJ2-3; 8 nucleotides agree with TRBD1. Trimming cost V 4 bases and J 4 bases; bases outside gene matches: 1. This CDR3 comprises 13 residues. Germline assignment: CDR1 SGHTA and CDR2 FQGNSA. DNA of the CDR3: TGTGCCAGCAGCTCGACAGGGGCAGATACGCAGTATTTT. The encoded protein is CASSSTGADTQYF. The full variable domain, in which reference TRBV7-2 and TRBJ2-3 provide the parts outside the CDR3, is GAGVSQSPSNKVTEKGKDVELRCDPISGHTALYWYRQSLGQGLEFLIYFQGNSAPDKSGLPSDRFSAERTGGSVSTLTIQRTQQEDSAVYLCASSSTGADTQYFGPGTRLTVL.

The chain couples TRBV10-3 to TRBJ2-1; 10 bases align to TRBD1. V gave up 0 bases and J gave up 1 base; unmatched junction bases: 6. This CDR3 has 18 amino acids. Germline V gives CDR1 ENHRY, CDR2 SYGVKD. The DNA of the CDR3 is TGTGCCATCAGTGAGTCCTCGACAGGGGGCAAGTCCTACAATGAGCAGTTCTTC. Its protein is CAISESSTGGKSYNEQFF.

The chain uses TRBV5-5 and TRBJ1-5; D is uncertain. This CDR3 has 14 residues. The V gene lost 4 bases and the J gene lost 0 bases, with 8 bases spanning the gap. CDR1 is SGHKS and CDR2 is YYEKEE in the germline V gene (reference sequence). CDR3 in amino acids: CASSNSYSNQPQHF. Written as DNA, the CDR3 is TGTGCCAGCAGCAACAGTTATAGCAATCAGCCCCAGCATTTT. Drawing the rest from reference TRBV5-5 and TRBJ1-5, the complete variable domain is DAGVTQSPTHLIKTRGQQVTLRCSPISGHKSVSWYQQVLGQGPQFIFQYYEKEERGRGNFPDRFSARQFPNYSSELNVNALLLGDSALYLCASSNSYSNQPQHFGDGTRLSIL.

This chain uses TRBV19 with TRBJ1-1; tentative D call: TRBD1 (6 bases). The CDR3 has 16 amino acids. Trimming removed 5 bases at V and 0 bases at J, with 16 bases between. Per the germline V gene, CDR1 is LNHDA and CDR2 is SQIVND (reference sequence). In nucleotides, the CDR3 is TGTGCCAGTAGTCGAACACTGACAGGCATGAACACTGAAGCTTTCTTT. It yields the protein CASSRTLTGMNTEAFF.

J is TRBJ1-2 and V is TRBV29-1; unclear D gene. The ends were cut back, 6 bases at V and 8 bases at J, with 16 bases in the middle. Per the germline V gene, CDR1 is SQVTM and CDR2 is ANQGSEA. The CDR3 totals 12 residues. The DNA of the CDR3 is TGCAGCGTCGAAAGTCGGGGTTCCGGCTACACCTTC. This translates into CSVESRGSGYTF.

The chain recombines TRBV2 with TRBJ1-2; the D gene is possibly TRBD1 (5 bases). The germline V gene has CDR1 SNHLY and CDR2 FYNNEI. Trimming pared 3 bases from V and 11 bases from J, leaving 13 bases between. This CDR3 has 12 residues. CDR3 loop: CASSDHDRRYTF. In DNA form, the CDR3 reads TGTGCCAGCAGTGATCATGACAGAAGATACACCTTC.

This chain uses TRBV12-5 with TRBJ1-1; the D gene is possibly TRBD1 (5 bases). The V and J ends lost 0 bases and 4 bases respectively, with 15 bases between them. The CDR3 length is 16 residues. Germline CDR1 reads LGHNT; CDR2 reads FRNRAP. The CDR3 nucleotides are TGTGCTAGTGGTTTGGTTTTTGACAGCTACGGCACTGAAGCTTTCTTT. Translating it yields CASGLVFDSYGTEAFF. Using reference TRBV12-5 and TRBJ1-1 for the parts outside the CDR3, the full variable domain is DARVTQTPRHKVTEMGQEVTMRCQPILGHNTVFWYRQTMMQGLELLAYFRNRAPLDDSGMPKDRFSAEMPDATLATLKIQPSEPRDSAVYFCASGLVFDSYGTEAFFGQGTRLTVV.

The rearrangement joins TRBV18 to TRBJ2-3; 12 nucleotides align to TRBD2. V lost 2 bases, J lost 3 bases, and 6 bases stayed unmatched. Per the germline V gene, CDR1 is KGHSH and CDR2 is LQKENI. The CDR3 extends over 17 amino acids. CDR3 coding DNA: TGTGCCAGCTCACCATTCGGCCTAGCGGGAGGGACAGATACGCAGTATTTT. Translation gives CASSPFGLAGGTDTQYF.

V usage is TRBV6-4 and J usage is TRBJ1-4; D not certain. This CDR3 region has 10 residues. Germline V gene sequence: CDR1 MRHNA, CDR2 SNTAGT. V lost 7 bases and J 7 bases, leaving 4 bases between the germline ends. The CDR3 loop reads CASTREKLFF. The CDR3 DNA reads TGTGCCAGCACCCGTGAAAAACTGTTTTTT.

The chain recombines TRBV29-1 with TRBJ2-5; weak D call: TRBD1 (6 bases). There are 13 residues in the CDR3. Trimming pared 6 bases from V and 5 bases from J, leaving 16 bases between. The germline V gene has CDR1 SQVTM and CDR2 ANQGSEA. Here the CDR3 DNA reads TGCAGCGTCCACAGGGTTGAAGGGGAGACCCAGTACTTC. Translation: CSVHRVEGETQYF.

V and J are TRBV30 and TRBJ1-1; D unresolved. Germline V gene lookup returns CDR1 GTSNPN and CDR2 SVGIG (reference sequence). V was cut by 4 bases and J by 8 bases, with 8 bases left in between. The CDR3 extends over 10 amino acids. CDR3 sequence reads: CAWIQTEAFF. In nucleotides, the CDR3 is TGTGCCTGGATACAGACCGAAGCTTTCTTT.

This chain links TRBV27 with TRBJ1-1, with D uncertain. Germline V gene sequence: CDR1 MNHEY, CDR2 SMNVEV (reference sequence). The CDR3 length is 13 residues. Trimming shortened V by 5 bases and J by 4 bases, and 11 bases separated the two germline ends. CDR3 bases: TGTGCCAGCAGTCTGGCTTTTGGCACTGAAGCTTTCTTT. Translation: CASSLAFGTEAFF.

The CDR3 DNA sequence: TGCGCCAGCAGCCAAATTGTAGCGGGGGTAGAGACCCAGTACTTC. This sequence encodes CASSQIVAGVETQYF. The genes are TRBV4-1 and TRBJ2-5, with 9 positions matching TRBD2. Trimming at V came to 2 bases and at J to 4 bases, leaving 5 bases not matched to a gene. CDR3 length: 15 amino acids. From germline, CDR1 is MGHRA and CDR2 YSYEKL.

The chain carries TRBV4-1 and TRBJ1-5; D is unresolved. Germline V gene lookup returns CDR1 MGHRA and CDR2 YSYEKL. This CDR3 contains 17 residues. The V end was cut by 4 bases, the J end by 7 bases, with 23 bases between. The CDR3 reads CASSPALEVPMRQPQHF. CDR3 coding DNA: TGCGCCAGCAGCCCTGCTCTGGAGGTTCCAATGAGGCAGCCCCAGCATTTT.

This sequence joins TRBV11-1 and TRBJ2-7; 8 bases are shared with TRBD1. Germline CDR1 reads SGHAT; CDR2 reads FQDESV (reference sequence). The CDR3 runs 14 residues. The J segment lost 0 bases and the V segment lost 3 bases, leaving 1 base of the junction unmatched. The CDR3 reads CASSFGQGSYEQYF. CDR3 DNA sequence: TGTGCCAGCAGCTTCGGACAGGGCTCCTACGAGCAGTACTTC.

The sample holds one count of this clone. The gene calls are TRBV25-1 and TRBJ1-2; D unclear. The germline V gene encodes CDR1 MGHDK and CDR2 SYGVNS. V was pared by 2 bases and J by 8 bases, with 15 bases between. This CDR3 contains 14 residues. The DNA for the CDR3 is TGTGCCAGCAGTGAAGATTTGAGTCGCGGGGGCTACACCTTC. Translation: CASSEDLSRGGYTF.

With respect to this clone: Other nucleotide sequences from this sample produce the same CDR3. V and J are TRBV9 and TRBJ2-7, with D maybe TRBD2 (5 bases). Trimming took 0 bases from V and 0 from J, leaving 7 bases between them. There are 14 residues in the CDR3. CDR1 SGDLS and CDR2 YYNGEE come from the germline V gene. This chain's CDR3 is CASSVGGSSYEQYF. CDR3 in DNA: TGTGCCAGCAGCGTAGGTGGGAGCTCCTACGAGCAGTACTTC.

The chain recombines TRBV5-4 with TRBJ2-1; no firm D call. Germline V gene lookup returns CDR1 SGHNT and CDR2 YYREEE (reference sequence). The CDR3 is 16 residues long. With 5 bases removed from V and 0 bases from J, the gap between germline ends came to 15 bases. The CDR3 bases are TGTGCCAGCAGACGGGTCGTCGGAAGCTCCTACAATGAGCAGTTCTTC. This codes for CASRRVVGSSYNEQFF.

This chain links TRBV28 with TRBJ2-7; D may be TRBD1 (5 bases). The V gene's germline CDR1 is MDHEN and CDR2 SYDVKM. This CDR3 is built from 15 residues. Trimming cost V 6 bases and J 0 bases, with 15 bases left between them. CDR3 in DNA: TGTGCCAGCAGGCCCTTAGGGGCAGCCTCCTACGAGCAGTACTTC. This translates into CASRPLGAASYEQYF.

The rearrangement joins TRBV10-3 to TRBJ2-7; 7 bases match TRBD2. Losses at the gene ends were 2 bases for V and 5 bases for J; bases not matched to a gene: 6. CDR3 length: 14 residues. CDR1 and CDR2 from the germline V gene are ENHRY and SYGVKD. In nucleotides, the CDR3 is TGTGCCATCAGTGAGAGTGGGAGGGCCCACGAGCAGTACTTC. As protein: CAISESGRAHEQYF.

The rearrangement links TRBV5-1 to TRBJ2-5, with TRBD2 identical over 11 bases. V trimming: 4 bases; J trimming: 2 bases; junction bases outside the gene matches: 4. CDR1 is SGHRS, CDR2 YFSETQ, per germline. The CDR3 extends over 15 amino acids. DNA of the CDR3: TGCGCCAGCAGCGGCGGGACTAGCGGACAAGAGACCCAGTACTTC. It specifies CASSGGTSGQETQYF.